The 8 T cell receptor beta chains listed next were all sequenced from one sample in a study of beta chain features in type 1 diabetes. The entirety of the isolated RNA underwent reverse transcription, so expressed TCRB transcripts were sequenced. TCRdb keeps only in-frame clones here, not all; method: immunoSEQ multiplex PCR. The table records around 160,000 clones, approximately 62% of them present only once. Their cognate antigens are unknown. Study conclusions and caveats: Type 1 diabetes patients had moderately but significantly shorter TCRB CDR3s in all four CD4+ subsets.

Material: naive CD4+ T cells from blood. These receptors all come from a man under 40 with type 1 diabetes.

This clone was observed a handful of times. The chain combines TRBV4-3 with TRBJ2-2; no clear D. V lost 0 bases and J 4 bases, leaving 6 bases between the germline ends. The CDR3 totals 14 residues. The germline V gene has CDR1 LGHNA and CDR2 YSLEER. Written as DNA, the CDR3 is TGCGCCAGCAGCCAAGAAGGCTCCACCGGGGAGCTGTTTTTT. Translating it yields CASSQEGSTGELFF.

This clone was observed a few times. The rearrangement links TRBV30 to TRBJ1-1; 9 bases fit TRBD1. CDR1 and CDR2 (germline): GTSNPN, SVGIG (reference sequence). V was clipped by 3 bases and J by 4 bases; unmatched bases: 3. The CDR3 extends over 13 amino acids. This chain's CDR3 is CAWRRQGVTEAFF. The DNA of the CDR3 is TGTGCCTGGAGAAGACAGGGGGTCACTGAAGCTTTCTTT.

The V and J genes are TRBV30 and TRBJ2-7, with a tentative D call TRBD1 (6 bases). CDR1 is GTSNPN and CDR2 is SVGIG in the germline V gene (reference sequence). There are 12 residues in the CDR3. Trimming removed 6 bases at V and 0 bases at J, with 9 bases between. Written as DNA, the CDR3 is TGTGCCTGCCGGGACACCTCCTACGAGCAGTACTTC. It is translated as CACRDTSYEQYF.

In the case of this clone: The same CDR3 also results from other DNA sequences found in this sample. V gene TRBV20-1 combines with J gene TRBJ2-5; maybe TRBD2 (6 bases). The CDR3 is made up of 11 amino acids. The V end lost 7 bases, the J end lost 5 bases, and 11 bases lay between the germline ends. The germline V gene has CDR1 DFQATT and CDR2 SNEGSKA (reference sequence). CDR3 nucleotide sequence: TGCAGTGGTCTAGCGAGGGAGACCCAGTACTTC. Its protein product is CSGLARETQYF.

The rearrangement joins TRBV29-1 to TRBJ1-1, with TRBD1 matching over 7 bases. Losses at the gene ends were 4 bases for V and 4 bases for J; bases not matched to a gene: 6. Germline CDR1 and CDR2: SQVTM and ANQGSEA. The CDR3 covers 13 residues. CDR3 in amino acids: CSVVDREATEAFF. The CDR3 coding sequence is TGCAGCGTTGTAGACAGGGAGGCCACTGAAGCTTTCTTT.

This chain uses TRBV4-3 with TRBJ1-2, with D uncertain. V was cut by 5 bases and J by 14 bases, with 18 bases left in between. The germline CDR1 and CDR2 sequences are LGHNA and YSLEER. This CDR3 has 12 amino acids. The DNA of the CDR3 is TGCGCCAGCAGCAGCCGACCGTTCCAGTGGACCTTC. Amino acids: CASSSRPFQWTF.

V gene TRBV6-6 combines with J gene TRBJ2-3; D remains unclear. The CDR3 is 13 amino acids. Trimming took off 6 bases at V and 8 bases at J, with 15 bases between the two ends. Germline-derived CDR1 and CDR2 are MNHNY and SVGAGI (reference sequence). CDR3 in DNA: TGTGCCAGCAGCCCGTTAGGGTCCGGTACGCAGTATTTT. Translated, it gives CASSPLGSGTQYF.

Details on this clone: A read error may account for a junction end that differs from germline. The same CDR3 is also encoded by other DNA sequences in this sample. The V call is TRBV29-1, the J call TRBJ2-5; D unclear. The CDR3 runs 10 residues. CDR1 and CDR2 (germline): SQVTM, ANQGSEA. CDR3 amino acids: CSVEGETQYF. CDR3 bases: TGCAGCGTAGAAGGAGAGACCCAGTACTTC.